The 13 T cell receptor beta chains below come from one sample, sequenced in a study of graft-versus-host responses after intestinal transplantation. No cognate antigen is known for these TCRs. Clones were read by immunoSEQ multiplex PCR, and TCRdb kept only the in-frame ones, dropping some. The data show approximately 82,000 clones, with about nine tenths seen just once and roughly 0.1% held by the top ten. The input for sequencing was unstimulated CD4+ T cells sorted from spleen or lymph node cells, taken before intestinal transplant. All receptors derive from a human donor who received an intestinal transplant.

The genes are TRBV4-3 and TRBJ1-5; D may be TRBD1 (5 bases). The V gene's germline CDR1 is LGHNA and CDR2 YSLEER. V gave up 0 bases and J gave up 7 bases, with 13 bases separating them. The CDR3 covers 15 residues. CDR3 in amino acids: CASSQDLGAGQPQHF. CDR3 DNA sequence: TGCGCCAGCAGCCAAGATCTTGGGGCGGGACAGCCCCAGCATTTT.

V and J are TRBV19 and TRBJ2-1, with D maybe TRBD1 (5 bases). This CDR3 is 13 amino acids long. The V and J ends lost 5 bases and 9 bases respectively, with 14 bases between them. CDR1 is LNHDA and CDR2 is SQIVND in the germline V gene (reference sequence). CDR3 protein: CASSFSGYAEQFF. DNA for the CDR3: TGTGCCAGTAGTTTCTCAGGGTACGCTGAGCAGTTCTTC.

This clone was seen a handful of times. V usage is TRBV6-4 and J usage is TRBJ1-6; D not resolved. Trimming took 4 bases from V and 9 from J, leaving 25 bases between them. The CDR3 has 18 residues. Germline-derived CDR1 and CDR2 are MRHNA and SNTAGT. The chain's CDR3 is CASSATPLEIGVGSPLHF. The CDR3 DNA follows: TGTGCCAGCAGTGCCACCCCATTAGAGATCGGGGTTGGTTCACCCCTCCACTTT.

This CDR3 reads CAWSVQGARSDTQYF. For the CDR3, the DNA is TGTGCCTGGAGTGTACAGGGGGCGCGATCAGATACGCAGTATTTT. V is TRBV30 and J is TRBJ2-3; 9 bases align to TRBD1. The CDR3 covers 15 residues. Germline V lookup: CDR1 GTSNPN, CDR2 SVGIG (reference sequence). Unmatched junction bases numbered 5, after V lost 0 bases and J lost 4 bases.

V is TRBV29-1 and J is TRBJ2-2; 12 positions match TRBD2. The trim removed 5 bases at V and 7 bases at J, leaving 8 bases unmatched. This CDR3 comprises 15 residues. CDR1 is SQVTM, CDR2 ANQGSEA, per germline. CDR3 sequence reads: CSVQGLAGYIGELFF. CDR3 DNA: TGCAGCGTTCAAGGACTAGCGGGGTATATCGGGGAGCTGTTTTTT.

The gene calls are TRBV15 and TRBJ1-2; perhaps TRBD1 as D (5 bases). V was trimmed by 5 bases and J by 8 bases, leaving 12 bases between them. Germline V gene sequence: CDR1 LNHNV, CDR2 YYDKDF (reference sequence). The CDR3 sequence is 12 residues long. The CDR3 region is CATSGGENGYTF. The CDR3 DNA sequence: TGTGCCACCAGCGGAGGGGAGAACGGCTACACCTTC.

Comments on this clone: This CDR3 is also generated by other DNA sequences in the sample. The CDR3 protein is CASSPDRDTEAFF. The CDR3 DNA reads TGTGCCAGCTCGCCCGACAGGGACACTGAAGCTTTCTTT. V gene TRBV18 combines with J gene TRBJ1-1; 7 bases agree with TRBD1. The CDR3 has 13 amino acids. The trim removed 6 bases at V and 3 bases at J, leaving 4 bases unmatched. Germline V gives CDR1 KGHSH, CDR2 LQKENI.

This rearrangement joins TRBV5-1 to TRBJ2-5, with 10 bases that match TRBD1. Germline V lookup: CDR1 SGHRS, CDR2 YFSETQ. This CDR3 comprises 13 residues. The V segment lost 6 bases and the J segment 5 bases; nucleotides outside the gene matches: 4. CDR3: CASKMDRGETQYF. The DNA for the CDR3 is TGCGCCAGCAAAATGGACAGGGGGGAGACCCAGTACTTC.

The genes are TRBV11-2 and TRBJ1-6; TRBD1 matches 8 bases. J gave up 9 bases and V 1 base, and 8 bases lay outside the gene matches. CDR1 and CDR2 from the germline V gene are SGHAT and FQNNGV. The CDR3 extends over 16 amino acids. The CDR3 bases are TGTGCCAGCAGCTTAGTTCCAGGGGGCGCGGGTTCACCCCTCCACTTT. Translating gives CASSLVPGGAGSPLHF. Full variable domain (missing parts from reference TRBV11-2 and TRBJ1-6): EAGVAQSPRYKIIEKRQSVAFWCNPISGHATLYWYQQILGQGPKLLIQFQNNGVVDDSQLPKDRFSAERLKGVDSTLKIQPAKLEDSAVYLCASSLVPGGAGSPLHFGNGTRLTVT.

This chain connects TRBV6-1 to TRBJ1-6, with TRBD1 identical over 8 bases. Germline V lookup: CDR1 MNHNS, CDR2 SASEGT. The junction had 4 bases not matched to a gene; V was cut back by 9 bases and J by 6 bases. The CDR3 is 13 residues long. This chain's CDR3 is CASTGTGNSPLHF. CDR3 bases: TGTGCCAGTACCGGGACAGGTAATTCACCCCTCCACTTT.

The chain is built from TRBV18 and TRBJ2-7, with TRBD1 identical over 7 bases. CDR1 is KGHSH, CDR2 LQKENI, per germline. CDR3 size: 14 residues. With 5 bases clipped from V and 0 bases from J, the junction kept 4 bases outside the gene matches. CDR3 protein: CASSAGGPSYEQYF. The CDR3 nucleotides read TGTGCCAGCTCAGCAGGGGGTCCCTCCTACGAGCAGTACTTC.

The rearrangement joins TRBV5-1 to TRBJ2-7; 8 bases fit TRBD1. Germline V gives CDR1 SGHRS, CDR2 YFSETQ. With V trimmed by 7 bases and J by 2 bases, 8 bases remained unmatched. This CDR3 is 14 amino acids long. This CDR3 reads CASSQTTGAYEQYF. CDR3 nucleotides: TGCGCCAGCTCCCAAACGACAGGGGCCTACGAGCAGTACTTC.

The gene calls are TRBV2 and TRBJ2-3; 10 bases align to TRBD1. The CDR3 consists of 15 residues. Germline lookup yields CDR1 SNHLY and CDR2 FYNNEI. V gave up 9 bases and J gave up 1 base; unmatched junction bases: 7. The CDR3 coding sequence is TGTGCCAGGGGACGGACAGGGGGTGGCACAGATACGCAGTATTTT. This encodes CARGRTGGGTDTQYF.